The T cell receptor (beta chain) described here comes from a study of T cell repertoires in cytomegalovirus infection. Study overall: Shared public TCR beta signatures pointed to both CMV infection and a matching HLA type.

General study results and limits: Across the ex vivo response, the dominant clonotypes were HLA-C-restricted CMV-specific TCR beta clonotypes. Cumulated frequencies of public TCR beta families served to identify carriers of CMV plus the relevant HLA.

Germline loops: CDR1 SGHTA, CDR2 FQGNSA. V was cut by 2 bases and J by 0 bases, with 13 bases left in between. This CDR3 spans 16 amino acids. A single record per CDR3 protein comes from TCRdb applying MiXCR to the reads. The sample lists some 320,000 distinct CDR3 sequences, more than 8% occurring once. Ten or more counts support this clonotype. The antigen remains undetermined. Material for sequencing was PBMCs. This TCR came from a human donor in good health (CMV status not recorded). Some clones in this sample may be carry-over from other donors' samples. This sequence joins TRBV7-2 and TRBJ1-1, with D possibly TRBD1 on 6 matching bases. The CDR3 sequence: CASSLNGQRMNTEAFF. The CDR3 nucleotides read TGTGCCAGCAGCTTAAATGGACAGCGCATGAACACTGAAGCTTTCTTT.